This T cell receptor (beta chain) derives from a study of blood T cell repertoires in COVID-19. Across the whole study: Spain, Italy and the United States supplied samples that represented acute and convalescent COVID-19. Nucleic acid was either cDNA or gDNA, and it came from T cells, B-cell-depleted T cells, or PBMCs.

With V trimmed by 6 bases and J by 10 bases, 7 bases remained unmatched. The CDR3 runs to 14 residues. Germline V CDR1 and CDR2: SGHAT, FQNNGV. Study processing details: The authors estimated nucleated cell counts from reference gene primer amplification. Profiled with immunoSEQ multiplex PCR; TCRdb holds only in-frame clones, not every one. That table gives V, J and clone size, and the DNA gave D and trimming. The table records 90,000 to 120,000 clones, around nine tenths of them present only once. Material: peripheral blood. The TCR originated in a woman aged 25 to 39 with acute or convalescent COVID-19. The chain has TRBV11-2 and TRBJ1-6, with 9 nucleotides matching TRBD1. Written as DNA, the CDR3 is TGTGCCAGCAGTTGGGGACAGGGCACCTCACCCCTCCACTTT. Translating it yields CASSWGQGTSPLHF.